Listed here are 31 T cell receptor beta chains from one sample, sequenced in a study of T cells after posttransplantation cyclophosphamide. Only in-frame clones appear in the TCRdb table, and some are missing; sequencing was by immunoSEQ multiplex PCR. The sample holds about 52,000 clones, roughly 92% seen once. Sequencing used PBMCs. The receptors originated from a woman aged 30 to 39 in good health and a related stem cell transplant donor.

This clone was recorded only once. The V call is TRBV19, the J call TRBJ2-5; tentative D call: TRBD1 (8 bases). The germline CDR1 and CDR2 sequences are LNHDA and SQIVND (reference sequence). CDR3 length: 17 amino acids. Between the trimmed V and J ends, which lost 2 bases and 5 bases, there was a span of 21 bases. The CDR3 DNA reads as TGTGCCAGTAGTATACGGGGGAGGGGACAGGTTAAGGAGACCCAGTACTTC. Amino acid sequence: CASSIRGRGQVKETQYF. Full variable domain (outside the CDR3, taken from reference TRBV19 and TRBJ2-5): DGGITQSPKYLFRKEGQNVTLSCEQNLNHDAMYWYRQDPGQGLRLIYYSQIVNDFQKGDIAEGYSVSREKKESFPLTVTSAQKNPTAFYLCASSIRGRGQVKETQYFGPGTRLLVL.

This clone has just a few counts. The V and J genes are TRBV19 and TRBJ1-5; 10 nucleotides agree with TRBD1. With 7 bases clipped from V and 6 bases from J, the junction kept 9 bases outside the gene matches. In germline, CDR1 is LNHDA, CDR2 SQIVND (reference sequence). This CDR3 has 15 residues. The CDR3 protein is CASTSGQGFGQPQHF. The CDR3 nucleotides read TGTGCCAGTACCTCGGGACAGGGGTTCGGTCAGCCCCAGCATTTT.

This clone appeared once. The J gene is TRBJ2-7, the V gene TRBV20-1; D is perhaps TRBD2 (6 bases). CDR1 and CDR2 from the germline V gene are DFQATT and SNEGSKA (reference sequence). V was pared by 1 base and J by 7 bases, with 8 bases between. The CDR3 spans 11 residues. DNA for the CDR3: TGCAGTGCTAGAGGTCGGGGGGAGCAGTACTTC. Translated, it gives CSARGRGEQYF.

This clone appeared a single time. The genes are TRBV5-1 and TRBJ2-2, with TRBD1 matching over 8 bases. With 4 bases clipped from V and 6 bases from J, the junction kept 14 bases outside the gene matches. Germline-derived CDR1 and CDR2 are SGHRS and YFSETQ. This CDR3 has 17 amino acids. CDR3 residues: CASSPIKTGESPGELFF. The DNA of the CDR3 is TGCGCCAGCAGCCCAATAAAGACAGGGGAGAGTCCCGGGGAGCTGTTTTTT.

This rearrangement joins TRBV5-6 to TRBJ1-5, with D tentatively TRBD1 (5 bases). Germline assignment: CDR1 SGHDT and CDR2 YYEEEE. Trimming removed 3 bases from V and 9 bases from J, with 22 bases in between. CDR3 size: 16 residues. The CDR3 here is CASSSRRDSTRGPQHF. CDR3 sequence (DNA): TGTGCCAGCAGCTCAAGACGGGACTCAACGCGGGGGCCCCAGCATTTT.

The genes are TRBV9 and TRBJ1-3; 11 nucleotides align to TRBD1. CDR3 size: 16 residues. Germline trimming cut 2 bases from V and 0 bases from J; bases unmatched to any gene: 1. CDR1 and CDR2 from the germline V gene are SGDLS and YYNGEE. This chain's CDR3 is CASSVGTGGSGNTIYF. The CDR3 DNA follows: TGTGCCAGCAGCGTCGGGACAGGGGGCTCTGGAAACACCATATATTTT.

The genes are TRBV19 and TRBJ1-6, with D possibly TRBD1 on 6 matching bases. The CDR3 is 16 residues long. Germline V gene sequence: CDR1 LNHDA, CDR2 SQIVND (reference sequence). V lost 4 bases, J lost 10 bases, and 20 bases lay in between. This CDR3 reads CASSKGSGALGSPLHF. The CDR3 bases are TGTGCCAGTAGTAAAGGGTCAGGGGCCCTAGGATCACCCCTCCACTTT.

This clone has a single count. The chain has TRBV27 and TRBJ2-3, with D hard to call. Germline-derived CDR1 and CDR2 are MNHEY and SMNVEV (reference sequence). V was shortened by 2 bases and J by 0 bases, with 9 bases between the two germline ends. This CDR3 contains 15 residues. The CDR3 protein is CASSLSYASTDTQYF. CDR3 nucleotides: TGTGCCAGCAGTTTAAGCTACGCTAGCACAGATACGCAGTATTTT.

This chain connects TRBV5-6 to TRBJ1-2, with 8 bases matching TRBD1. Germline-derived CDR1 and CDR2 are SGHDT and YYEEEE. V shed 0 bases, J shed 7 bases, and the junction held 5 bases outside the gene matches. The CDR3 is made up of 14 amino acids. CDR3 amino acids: CASSLDRGFSGYTF. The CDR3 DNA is TGTGCCAGCAGCTTGGACAGGGGGTTTAGTGGCTACACCTTC.

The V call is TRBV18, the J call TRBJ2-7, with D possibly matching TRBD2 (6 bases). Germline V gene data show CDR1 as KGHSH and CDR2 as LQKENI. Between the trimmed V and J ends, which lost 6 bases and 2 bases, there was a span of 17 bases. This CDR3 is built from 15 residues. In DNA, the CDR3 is TGTGCCAGCTCGCCCTCGGGCAGGACTACCTACGAGCAGTACTTC. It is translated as CASSPSGRTTYEQYF.

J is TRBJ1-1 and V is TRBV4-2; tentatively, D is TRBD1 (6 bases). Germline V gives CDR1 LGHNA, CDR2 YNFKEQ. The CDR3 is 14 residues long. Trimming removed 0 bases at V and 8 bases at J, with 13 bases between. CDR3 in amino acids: CASSQEFSTGEAFF. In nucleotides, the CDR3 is TGTGCCAGCAGCCAAGAATTTTCGACAGGCGAAGCTTTCTTT.

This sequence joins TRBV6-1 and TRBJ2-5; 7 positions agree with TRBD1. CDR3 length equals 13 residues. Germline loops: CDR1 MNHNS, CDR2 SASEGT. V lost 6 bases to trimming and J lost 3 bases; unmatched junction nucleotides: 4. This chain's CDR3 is CASRADRKETQYF. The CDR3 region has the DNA TGTGCCAGCAGAGCGGACAGGAAAGAGACCCAGTACTTC.

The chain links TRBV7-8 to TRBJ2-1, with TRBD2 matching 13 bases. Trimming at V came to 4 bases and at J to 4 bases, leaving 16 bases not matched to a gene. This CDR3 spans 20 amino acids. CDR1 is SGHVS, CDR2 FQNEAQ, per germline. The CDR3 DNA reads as TGTGCCAGCAGCTATTATATGGGGGGGACTAGCGGGGTATCTTACAATGAGCAGTTCTTC. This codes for CASSYYMGGTSGVSYNEQFF.

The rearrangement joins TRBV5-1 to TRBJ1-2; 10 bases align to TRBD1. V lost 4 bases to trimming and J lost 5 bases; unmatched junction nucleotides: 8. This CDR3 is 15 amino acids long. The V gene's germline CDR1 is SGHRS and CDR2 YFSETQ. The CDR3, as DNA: TGCGCCAGCAGCAACCGGGACAGGGGATCGTATGGCTACACCTTC. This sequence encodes CASSNRDRGSYGYTF.

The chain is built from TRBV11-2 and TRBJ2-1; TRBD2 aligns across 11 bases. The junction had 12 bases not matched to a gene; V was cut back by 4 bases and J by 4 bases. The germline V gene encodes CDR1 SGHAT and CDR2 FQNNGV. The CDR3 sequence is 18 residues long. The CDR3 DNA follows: TGTGCCAGCAGCTCAAATAGTTGGGCTAGCGGGGGGTACAATGAGCAGTTCTTC. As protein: CASSSNSWASGGYNEQFF. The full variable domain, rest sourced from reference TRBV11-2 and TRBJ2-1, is EAGVAQSPRYKIIEKRQSVAFWCNPISGHATLYWYQQILGQGPKLLIQFQNNGVVDDSQLPKDRFSAERLKGVDSTLKIQPAKLEDSAVYLCASSSNSWASGGYNEQFFGPGTRLTVL.

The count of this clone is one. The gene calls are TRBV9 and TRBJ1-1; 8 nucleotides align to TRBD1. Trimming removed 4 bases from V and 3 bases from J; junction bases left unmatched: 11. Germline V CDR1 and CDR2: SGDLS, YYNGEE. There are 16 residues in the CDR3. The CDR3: CASSPGQGRGYTEAFF. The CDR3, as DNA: TGTGCCAGCAGCCCCGGACAGGGAAGGGGTTACACTGAAGCTTTCTTT.

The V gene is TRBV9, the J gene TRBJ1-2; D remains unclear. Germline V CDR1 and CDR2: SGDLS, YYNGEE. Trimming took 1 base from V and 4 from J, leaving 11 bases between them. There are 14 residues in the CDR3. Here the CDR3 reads CASSVRSPSYGYTF. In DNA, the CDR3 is TGTGCCAGCAGCGTACGTTCCCCGAGCTATGGCTACACCTTC.

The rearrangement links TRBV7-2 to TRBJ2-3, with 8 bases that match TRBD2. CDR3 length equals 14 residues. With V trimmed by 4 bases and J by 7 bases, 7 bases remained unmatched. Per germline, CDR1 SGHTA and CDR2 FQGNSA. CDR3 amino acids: CASSSRTSPYTQYF. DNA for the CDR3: TGTGCCAGCAGCTCCAGGACTAGCCCATATACGCAGTATTTT.

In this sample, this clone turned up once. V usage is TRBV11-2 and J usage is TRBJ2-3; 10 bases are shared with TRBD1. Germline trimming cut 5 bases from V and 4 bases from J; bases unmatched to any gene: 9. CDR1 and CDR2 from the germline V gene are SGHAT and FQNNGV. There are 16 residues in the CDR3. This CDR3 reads CASSRYGTGVADTQYF. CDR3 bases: TGTGCCAGCAGCCGCTACGGGACAGGGGTCGCAGATACGCAGTATTTT.

The chain's CDR3 is CSVEAGQGDNSPLHF. CDR3 DNA sequence: TGCAGCGTTGAGGCGGGACAGGGGGATAATTCACCCCTCCACTTT. This rearrangement joins TRBV29-1 to TRBJ1-6, with 11 nucleotides matching TRBD1. Germline V gives CDR1 SQVTM, CDR2 ANQGSEA. This CDR3 has 15 residues. With 3 bases clipped from V and 5 bases from J, the junction kept 3 bases outside the gene matches.

In nucleotides, the CDR3 is TGTGCCAGTAGCCCAGGGCTTAATTCACCCCTCCACTTT. Translated: CASSPGLNSPLHF. V is TRBV19 and J is TRBJ1-6; D might be TRBD1 (5 bases). Trimming cost V 6 bases and J 6 bases, with 9 bases left between them. The germline gives CDR1 LNHDA, CDR2 SQIVND (reference sequence). CDR3 size: 13 residues. Looking up the rest from reference TRBV19 and TRBJ1-6 gives the full variable domain: DGGITQSPKYLFRKEGQNVTLSCEQNLNHDAMYWYRQDPGQGLRLIYYSQIVNDFQKGDIAEGYSVSREKKESFPLTVTSAQKNPTAFYLCASSPGLNSPLHFGNGTRLTVT.

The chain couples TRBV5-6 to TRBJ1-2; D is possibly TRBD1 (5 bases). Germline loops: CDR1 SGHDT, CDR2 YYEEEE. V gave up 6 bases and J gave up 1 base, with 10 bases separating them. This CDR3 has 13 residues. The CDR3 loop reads CASTGGDNYGYTF. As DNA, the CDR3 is TGTGCCAGCACCGGGGGAGATAACTATGGCTACACCTTC.

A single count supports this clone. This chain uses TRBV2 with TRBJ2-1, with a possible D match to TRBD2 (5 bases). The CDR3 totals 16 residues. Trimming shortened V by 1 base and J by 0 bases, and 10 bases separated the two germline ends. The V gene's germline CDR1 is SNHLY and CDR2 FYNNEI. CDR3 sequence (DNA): TGTGCCAGCAGTGAAGTGAGTGGGAGCTCCTACAATGAGCAGTTCTTC. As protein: CASSEVSGSSYNEQFF.

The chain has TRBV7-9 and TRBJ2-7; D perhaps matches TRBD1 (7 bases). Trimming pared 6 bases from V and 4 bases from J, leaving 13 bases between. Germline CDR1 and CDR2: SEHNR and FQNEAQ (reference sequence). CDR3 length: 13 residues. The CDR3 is CASSSRGVYEQYF. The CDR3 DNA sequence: TGTGCCAGCAGTAGCAGGGGGGTATACGAGCAGTACTTC.

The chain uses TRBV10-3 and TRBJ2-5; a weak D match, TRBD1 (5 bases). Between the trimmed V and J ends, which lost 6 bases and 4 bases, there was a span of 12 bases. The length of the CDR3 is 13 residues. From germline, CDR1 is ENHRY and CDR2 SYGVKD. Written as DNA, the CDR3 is TGTGCCATCAGAACCGTGACAGCAGAGACCCAGTACTTC. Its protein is CAIRTVTAETQYF.

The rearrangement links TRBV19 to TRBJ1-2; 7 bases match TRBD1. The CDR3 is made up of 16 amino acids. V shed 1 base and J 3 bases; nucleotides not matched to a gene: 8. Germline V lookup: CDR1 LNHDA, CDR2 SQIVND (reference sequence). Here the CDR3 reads CASSIAGGGTDYGYTF. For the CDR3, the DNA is TGTGCCAGTAGTATAGCTGGAGGAGGGACAGACTATGGCTACACCTTC. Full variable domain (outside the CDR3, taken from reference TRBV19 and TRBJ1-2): DGGITQSPKYLFRKEGQNVTLSCEQNLNHDAMYWYRQDPGQGLRLIYYSQIVNDFQKGDIAEGYSVSREKKESFPLTVTSAQKNPTAFYLCASSIAGGGTDYGYTFGSGTRLTVV.

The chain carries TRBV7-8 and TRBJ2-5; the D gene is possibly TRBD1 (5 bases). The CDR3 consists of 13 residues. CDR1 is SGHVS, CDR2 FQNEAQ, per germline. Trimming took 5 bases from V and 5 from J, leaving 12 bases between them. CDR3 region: CASSPRQYETQYF. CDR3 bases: TGTGCCAGCAGCCCGCGACAGTACGAGACCCAGTACTTC. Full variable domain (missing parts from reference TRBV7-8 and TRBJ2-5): GAGVSQSPRYKVAKRGQDVALRCDPISGHVSLFWYQQALGQGPEFLTYFQNEAQLDKSGLPSDRFFAERPEGSVSTLKIQRTQQEDSAVYLCASSPRQYETQYFGPGTRLLVL.

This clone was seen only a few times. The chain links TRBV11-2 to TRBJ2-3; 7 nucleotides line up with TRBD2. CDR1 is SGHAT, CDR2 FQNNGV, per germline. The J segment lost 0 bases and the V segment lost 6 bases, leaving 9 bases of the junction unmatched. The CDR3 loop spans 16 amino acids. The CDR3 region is CASRGLRSRSTDTQYF. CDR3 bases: TGTGCCAGCAGGGGACTACGGAGCCGCAGCACAGATACGCAGTATTTT.

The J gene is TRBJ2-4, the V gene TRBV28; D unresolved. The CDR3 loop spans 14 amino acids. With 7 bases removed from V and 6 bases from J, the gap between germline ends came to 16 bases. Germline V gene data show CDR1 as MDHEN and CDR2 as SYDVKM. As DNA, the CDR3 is TGTGCCAGCACTCTAAAGTCCTCACTAAACATTCAGTACTTC. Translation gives CASTLKSSLNIQYF.

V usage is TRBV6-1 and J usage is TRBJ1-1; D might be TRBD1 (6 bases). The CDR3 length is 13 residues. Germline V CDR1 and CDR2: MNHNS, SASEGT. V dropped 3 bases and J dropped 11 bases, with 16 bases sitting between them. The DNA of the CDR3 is TGTGCCAGCAGTGATCCGGGACAATCAGAGGCTTTCTTT. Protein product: CASSDPGQSEAFF.

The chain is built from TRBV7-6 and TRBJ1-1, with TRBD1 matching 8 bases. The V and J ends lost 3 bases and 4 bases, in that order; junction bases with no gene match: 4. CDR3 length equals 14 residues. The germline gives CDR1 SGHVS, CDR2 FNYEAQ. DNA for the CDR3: TGTGCCAGCAGCTTCGGGCAGGGGGCCACTGAAGCTTTCTTT. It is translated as CASSFGQGATEAFF.